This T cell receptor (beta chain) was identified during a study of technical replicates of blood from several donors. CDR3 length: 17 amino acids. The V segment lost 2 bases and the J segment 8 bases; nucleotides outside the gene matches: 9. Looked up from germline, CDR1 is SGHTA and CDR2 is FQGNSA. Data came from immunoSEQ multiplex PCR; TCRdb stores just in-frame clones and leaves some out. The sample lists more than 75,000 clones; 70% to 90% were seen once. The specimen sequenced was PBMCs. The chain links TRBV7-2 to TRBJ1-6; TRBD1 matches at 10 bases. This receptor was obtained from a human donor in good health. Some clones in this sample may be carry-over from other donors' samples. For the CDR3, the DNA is TGTGCCAGCAGCTTAAGGGGACAGGGGTATTCGGATTCACCCCTCCACTTT. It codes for CASSLRGQGYSDSPLHF.